This TCR beta chain is drawn from a study of PD-L1 blockade in urothelial cancer. Per germline, CDR1 SNHLY and CDR2 FYNNEI. The CDR3 is 14 residues long. V lost 7 bases and J lost 2, with 14 bases in between. Clones were sequenced by immunoSEQ multiplex PCR, and TCRdb holds only the in-frame ones, with some missing. The sample contains approximately 50,000 clones, 70% to 90% of which appear only once. The rearrangement uses TRBV2 and TRBJ2-5, with D tentatively TRBD2 (5 bases). The sequencing here drew on PBMCs, taken around atezolizumab (anti-PD-L1) treatment. The receptor comes from a man aged 55 to 69 with urothelial cancer. Here the CDR3 reads CASNGLRIQETQYF. The CDR3 region has the DNA TGTGCCAGCAACGGACTCCGGATACAAGAGACCCAGTACTTC.